The entry below gives a single TCR beta chain sequence along with its context. Its antigen is still unknown. This entry belongs to a study of Ad26.COV2.S vaccination and SARS-CoV-2 variants. Turning to the study itself: Sample donor was a member of the COV1001 Ad26.COV2.S trial arm. The authors gave Ad26.COV2.S intramuscularly, either once or twice 56 days apart. Overall study findings and caveats: Measurements of TCR breadth and depth may have given underestimates of the total T cell responses.

Documented treatment: roughly 20 received Ad26.COV2.S at low or high dose, single or two shots; several received placebo; per-sample allocation not given. Material that was analyzed had been drawn on day 63 after the first vaccine or placebo injection. An 18-55-year-old adult in Boston served as donor. Libraries were prepared by immunoSEQ multiplex PCR; TCRdb keeps only in-frame clonotypes and omits some of them. Of approximately 350,000 clones listed, roughly 84% are singletons. The sequences come from peripheral blood, collected in a trial of Ad26.COV2.S vaccine versus placebo. This sequence was found in a person between 18 and 65 years old who received the Ad26.COV2.S COVID-19 vaccine or a placebo.

The CDR3 nucleotides read TGTGCTAGTGGTTTGAACGGGACAGGAGATTCTAACTATGGCTACACCTTC. It specifies CASGLNGTGDSNYGYTF. The chain joins TRBV12-5 to TRBJ1-2; 8 bases are shared with TRBD1. This CDR3 has 17 residues. Trimming at V came to 2 bases and at J to 0 bases, leaving 8 bases not matched to a gene. Per germline, CDR1 LGHNT and CDR2 FRNRAP.